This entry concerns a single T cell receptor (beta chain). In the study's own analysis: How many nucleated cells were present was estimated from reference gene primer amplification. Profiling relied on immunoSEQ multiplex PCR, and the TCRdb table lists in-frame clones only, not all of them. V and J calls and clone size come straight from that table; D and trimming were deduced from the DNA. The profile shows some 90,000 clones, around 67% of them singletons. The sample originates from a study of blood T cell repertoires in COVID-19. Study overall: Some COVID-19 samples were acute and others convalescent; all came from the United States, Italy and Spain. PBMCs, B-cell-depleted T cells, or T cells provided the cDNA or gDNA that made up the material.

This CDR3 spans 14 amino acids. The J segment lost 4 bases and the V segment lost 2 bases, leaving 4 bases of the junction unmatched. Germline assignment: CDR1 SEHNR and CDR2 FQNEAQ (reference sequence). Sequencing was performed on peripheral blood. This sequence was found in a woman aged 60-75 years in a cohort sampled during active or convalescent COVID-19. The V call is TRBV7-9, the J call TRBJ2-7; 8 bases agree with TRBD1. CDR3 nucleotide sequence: TGTGCCAGCAGCTTACAGGGGGCTGGGTACGAGCAGTACTTC. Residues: CASSLQGAGYEQYF.